Listed here are 13 T cell receptor beta chains from one sample, sequenced in a study of blood T cell repertoires in COVID-19. Libraries were prepared by immunoSEQ multiplex PCR; TCRdb keeps only in-frame clonotypes and omits some of them. The table lists approximately 90,000 clones, over 70% of them singletons, with roughly 30% in the top ten. The sequenced material came from peripheral blood. The receptors come from a woman of 80 years or more with active or convalescent COVID-19.

There are many counts of this clone. V usage is TRBV28 and J usage is TRBJ2-5, with 11 bases fitting TRBD2. Germline V CDR1 and CDR2: MDHEN, SYDVKM. The CDR3 extends over 17 amino acids. V gave up 5 bases and J gave up 0 bases; unmatched junction bases: 8. CDR3 DNA: TGTGCCAGCAGTCGCGCTATACTAGCGGGAGACCAAGAGACCCAGTACTTC. Translation: CASSRAILAGDQETQYF.

The genes are TRBV19 and TRBJ2-7; weak D call: TRBD1 (6 bases). Germline V lookup: CDR1 LNHDA, CDR2 SQIVND (reference sequence). This CDR3 spans 14 amino acids. V lost 3 bases and J 2 bases, leaving 11 bases between the germline ends. The CDR3 DNA reads TGTGCCAGTAGTATCAACAGGGTACCCTACGAGCAGTACTTC. Its translation is CASSINRVPYEQYF.

The rearrangement links TRBV2 to TRBJ1-2; D is possibly TRBD1 (5 bases). This CDR3 is 12 amino acids long. V dropped 7 bases and J dropped 10 bases, with 16 bases sitting between them. Germline V gives CDR1 SNHLY, CDR2 FYNNEI. CDR3 loop: CASTWNGHLYTF. CDR3 nucleotide sequence: TGTGCCAGCACCTGGAATGGACACCTCTACACCTTC.

The rearrangement uses TRBV5-8 and TRBJ2-7, with 10 bases that match TRBD2. V lost 7 bases to trimming and J lost 5 bases; unmatched junction nucleotides: 15. Germline CDR1 is SGHTS and CDR2 is YDEGEE. The CDR3 sequence is 16 residues long. The CDR3: CASPEGIGLAGDEQYF. CDR3 nucleotides: TGTGCCAGCCCTGAGGGGATCGGGCTAGCGGGAGACGAGCAGTACTTC.

CDR3 amino acids: CASSHRTGQETQYF. The CDR3, as DNA: TGTGCCAGCAGCCATAGGACAGGACAAGAGACCCAGTACTTC. The chain has TRBV7-9 and TRBJ2-5, with 7 nucleotides matching TRBD1. The germline V gene has CDR1 SEHNR and CDR2 FQNEAQ (reference sequence). CDR3 length equals 14 residues. With 5 bases clipped from V and 2 bases from J, the junction kept 5 bases outside the gene matches.

The V gene is TRBV2, the J gene TRBJ2-1; D perhaps matches TRBD2 (5 bases). The germline CDR1 and CDR2 sequences are SNHLY and FYNNEI. The V gene lost 5 bases and the J gene lost 4 bases, with 15 bases spanning the gap. The length of the CDR3 is 15 residues. The CDR3 nucleotides are TGTGCCAGCAGTCTTATGGCCAGAGGGTACAATGAGCAGTTCTTC. It encodes CASSLMARGYNEQFF.

This sequence joins TRBV5-1 and TRBJ1-3; D is possibly TRBD1 (6 bases). V was pared by 1 base and J by 0 bases, with 14 bases between. Germline CDR1 reads SGHRS; CDR2 reads YFSETQ. This CDR3 has 17 amino acids. CDR3 coding DNA: TGCGCCAGCAGCTTGTGGCAGGGGCCATTCTCTGGAAACACCATATATTTT. Its translation: CASSLWQGPFSGNTIYF.

The rearrangement joins TRBV4-3 to TRBJ1-2; weak D call: TRBD1 (6 bases). The CDR3 is 14 amino acids. The germline V and J ends were trimmed by 4 bases and 4 bases, with 13 bases remaining between them. CDR1 is LGHNA, CDR2 YSLEER, per germline. The CDR3 DNA is TGCGCCAGCAGCCCAACAGGGTCCCCCTATGGCTACACCTTC. It yields the protein CASSPTGSPYGYTF.

In nucleotides, the CDR3 is TGTGCCAGCAGCTGGGGGGGCTCAAGGGAAAAACTGTTTTTT. Protein sequence: CASSWGGSREKLFF. V gene TRBV11-2 combines with J gene TRBJ1-4, with D possibly TRBD1 on 6 matching bases. The CDR3 is 14 residues long. Trimming shortened V by 4 bases and J by 8 bases, and 14 bases separated the two germline ends. Germline CDR1 reads SGHAT; CDR2 reads FQNNGV. The variable domain in full, with the rest retrieved from reference TRBV11-2 and TRBJ1-4, is EAGVAQSPRYKIIEKRQSVAFWCNPISGHATLYWYQQILGQGPKLLIQFQNNGVVDDSQLPKDRFSAERLKGVDSTLKIQPAKLEDSAVYLCASSWGGSREKLFFGSGTQLSVL.

This chain uses TRBV5-1 with TRBJ1-2, with 10 nucleotides matching TRBD1. From germline, CDR1 is SGHRS and CDR2 YFSETQ. The CDR3 extends over 15 amino acids. Trimming cost V 3 bases and J 5 bases; bases outside gene matches: 7. DNA of the CDR3: TGCGCCAGCAGCTACGGGACAGGGGTAGGGTATGGCTACACCTTC. Translated, it gives CASSYGTGVGYGYTF.

The chain uses TRBV15 and TRBJ2-5; D not resolved. CDR3 length: 13 residues. Trimming removed 4 bases at V and 0 bases at J, with 6 bases between. CDR1 and CDR2 from the germline V gene are LNHNV and YYDKDF (reference sequence). CDR3 DNA sequence: TGTGCCACCAGCAAAGACAACCAAGAGACCCAGTACTTC. This encodes CATSKDNQETQYF.

The V gene is TRBV9, the J gene TRBJ1-2; D is possibly TRBD1 (5 bases). The CDR3 sequence is 15 residues long. Between the trimmed V and J ends, which lost 3 bases and 4 bases, there was a span of 16 bases. Looked up from germline, CDR1 is SGDLS and CDR2 is YYNGEE. The CDR3 bases are TGTGCCAGCAGCGGGGCGATCGGGGGGGGCTATGGCTACACCTTC. This codes for CASSGAIGGGYGYTF.

V and J are TRBV10-3 and TRBJ1-4; 10 bases are shared with TRBD1. V lost 6 bases, J lost 7 bases, and 8 bases stayed unmatched. The CDR3 is made up of 15 amino acids. Germline CDR1 is ENHRY and CDR2 is SYGVKD. In nucleotides, the CDR3 is TGTGCCATCAGCGACCGACAGGGGGCGGTTGAAAAACTGTTTTTT. This gives the protein CAISDRQGAVEKLFF.